The clone carrying this T cell receptor (beta chain) showed up just once. Its antigen is not identified. CDR3 length: 15 residues. The germline gives CDR1 SGHAT, CDR2 FQNNGV. V was clipped by 2 bases and J by 1 base, with 8 bases between them. TCRdb redid the calling of the reads with MiXCR, one entry per CDR3 protein. The data contain under 500,000 distinct CDR3 sequences, roughly 43% of them seen just once; the ten biggest clones take up approximately 40%. This record belongs to a study of T cell repertoires in cytomegalovirus infection. Study overall: The study used recently identified HLA-C-restricted and well-studied HLA-B-restricted CMV epitopes. An indication of both CMV infection and matching HLA type came from public TCR beta signatures. The study, taken as a whole, reports: There were HLA-C-restricted CMV-specific TCR beta clonotypes dominating the ex vivo response. Totalled public TCR beta family frequency picked out people who carried CMV plus the relevant HLA.

Source: cultured PBMCs, taken from culture after CMV antigen stimulation. The source is a human donor in good health (CMV status not recorded). Some clones in this sample may be carry-over from other donors' samples. J is TRBJ2-2 and V is TRBV11-2, with D unresolved. The CDR3 protein is CASSLWVMNTGELFF. The DNA for the CDR3 is TGTGCCAGCAGCTTATGGGTAATGAACACCGGGGAGCTGTTTTTT.